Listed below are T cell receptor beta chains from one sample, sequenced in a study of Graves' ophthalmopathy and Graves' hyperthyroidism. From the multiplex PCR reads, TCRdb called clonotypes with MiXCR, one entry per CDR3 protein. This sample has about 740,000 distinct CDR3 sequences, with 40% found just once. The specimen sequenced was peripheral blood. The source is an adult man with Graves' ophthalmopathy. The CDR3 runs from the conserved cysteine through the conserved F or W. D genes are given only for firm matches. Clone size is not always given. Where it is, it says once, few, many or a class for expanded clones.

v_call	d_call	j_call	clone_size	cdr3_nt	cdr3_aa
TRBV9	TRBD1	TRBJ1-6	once	TGTGCCAGCAGCGTACGCTCGGACAGGGTTTCACCCCTCCACTTT	CASSVRSDRVSPLHF
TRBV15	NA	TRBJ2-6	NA	TGTGCCACCAGCAGACAGGGTGAGGGGGCCAACGTCCTGACTTTC	CATSRQGEGANVLTF
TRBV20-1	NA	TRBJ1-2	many	TGCAGTGCTGAGATTTATTCAGGTGGCTACACCTTC	CSAEIYSGGYTF
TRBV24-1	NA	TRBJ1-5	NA	TGTGCCAGCAGCCCTGAGGGTGCTCGCCAGCCCCAGCATTTT	CASSPEGARQPQHF
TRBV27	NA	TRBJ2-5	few	TGTGCCAGCAGTCCGGGACGGTTCCAAGAGACCCAGTACTTC	CASSPGRFQETQYF
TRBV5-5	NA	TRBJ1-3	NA	TGTGCCAGCAGCAGGGGGAGAAACACCATATATTTT	CASSRGRNTIYF
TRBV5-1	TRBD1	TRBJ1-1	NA	TGCGCCAGCAGACGGGACAGGGCGAACACTGAAGCTTTCTTT	CASRRDRANTEAFF
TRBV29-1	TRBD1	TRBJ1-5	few	TGCAGCGCTATGGGACAGGGCAATCAGCCCCAGCATTTT	CSAMGQGNQPQHF
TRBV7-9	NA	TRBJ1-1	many	TGTGCCAGCAGCTTAGTTCACACTGAAGCTTTCTTT	CASSLVHTEAFF
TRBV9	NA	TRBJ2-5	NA	TGTGCCAGCAGCCGGAGCGGAGACCAAGAGACCCAGTACTTC	CASSRSGDQETQYF
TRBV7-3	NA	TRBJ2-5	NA	TGTGCCAGCAGCCAAGAGTCGGACCTTGACTCCGGGCGTAAGACCCAGTACTTC	CASSQESDLDSGRKTQYF
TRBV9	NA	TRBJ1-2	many	TGTGCCAGCCGAGCGGCCCACTATGGCTACACCTTC	CASRAAHYGYTF
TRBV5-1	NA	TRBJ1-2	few	TGCGCCAGCAGCACCCGCTCAGATAACTATGGCTACACCTTC	CASSTRSDNYGYTF
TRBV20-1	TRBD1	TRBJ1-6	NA	TGCAGTGCTAGAGATGTAGGACAGGGTTTAAGTTCACCCCTCCACTTT	CSARDVGQGLSSPLHF
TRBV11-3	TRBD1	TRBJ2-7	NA	TGTGCCAGCAGCTTACAGGGGGCATCAGATCTTGGCGAGCAGTACTTC	CASSLQGASDLGEQYF
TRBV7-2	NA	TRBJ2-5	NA	TGTGCCAGCAGCTCGCCGGGGACCTCACTGCAAGAGACCCAGTACTTC	CASSSPGTSLQETQYF
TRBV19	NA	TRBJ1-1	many	TGTGCCAGTACCTTACAGGGTTCGATCACTGAAGCTTTCTTT	CASTLQGSITEAFF
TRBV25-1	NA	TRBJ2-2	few	TGTGCCAGCGTTCGAGAGGCCGGCGGGGAGCTGTTTTTT	CASVREAGGELFF
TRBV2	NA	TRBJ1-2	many	TGTGCCAGCAGTTTGGGGGTGGATGGCTACACCTTC	CASSLGVDGYTF
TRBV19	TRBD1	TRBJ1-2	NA	TGTGCCAGTAGCCCCGACAGGGGGCTTAACTATGGCTACACCTTC	CASSPDRGLNYGYTF
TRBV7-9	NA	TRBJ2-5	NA	TGTGCCAGCAGCCCGGGGCCGTACCCAGGAGAGACCCAGTACTTC	CASSPGPYPGETQYF
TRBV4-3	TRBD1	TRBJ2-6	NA	TGCGCCAGCAGCCAAGAAGGGGGCCCCAGCGTCCTGACTTTC	CASSQEGGPSVLTF
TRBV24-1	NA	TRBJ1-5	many	TGTGCCACCAGTGACAGGACAAATCAGCCCCAGCATTTT	CATSDRTNQPQHF
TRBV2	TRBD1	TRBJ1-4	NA	TGCGCCAGCAGCCGCCTAGGGACGGACAGGGGTGATGAAAAACTGTTTTTT	CASSRLGTDRGDEKLFF
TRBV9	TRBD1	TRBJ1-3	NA	TGTGCCAGCAGCCCAGTGACAGGGGGCTCCTCCTCTGGAAACACCATATATTTT	CASSPVTGGSSSGNTIYF
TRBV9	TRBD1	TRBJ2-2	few	TGTGCCAGCGGGCTGGGGACAGCGCTCTCGAACACCGGGGAGCTGTTTTTT	CASGLGTALSNTGELFF
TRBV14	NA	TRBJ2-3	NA	TGTGCCAGCGGTTGGGGACGAGATACGCAGTATTTT	CASGWGRDTQYF
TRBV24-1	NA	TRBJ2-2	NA	TGTGCCACCAGTGATTTAAGACAAAACACCGGGGAGCTGTTTTTT	CATSDLRQNTGELFF
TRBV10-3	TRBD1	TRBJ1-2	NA	TGTGCCATCAGTGAAGGGCAGGGGGGCGGCTACACCTTC	CAISEGQGGGYTF
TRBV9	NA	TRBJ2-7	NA	TGTGCCAGCAGCGCTTTGTCGGGGTTTGGCGAGCAGTACTTC	CASSALSGFGEQYF
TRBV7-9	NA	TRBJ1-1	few	TGTGCCAGCAGCCGTTCAGAGAACACTGAAGCTTTCTTT	CASSRSENTEAFF
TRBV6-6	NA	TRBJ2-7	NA	TGTGCCAGCAGTTACTCTAGCGACGAGCAGTACTTC	CASSYSSDEQYF
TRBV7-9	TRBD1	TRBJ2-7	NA	TGTGCCAGCAGCTTCGGACCGGACAGGGGCAATGAGCAGTACTTC	CASSFGPDRGNEQYF
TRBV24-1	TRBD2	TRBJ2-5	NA	TGTGCCGGCAGCTTGGGGGGGCAAGAGACCCAGTACTTC	CAGSLGGQETQYF
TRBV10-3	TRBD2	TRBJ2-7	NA	TGTGCCAGCAGTCAAGGACTAGCGGGAGCCGGAGAGCAGTACTTC	CASSQGLAGAGEQYF
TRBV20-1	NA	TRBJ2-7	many	TGCAGTGCTAGCGACGGCTCCTACGAGCAGTACTTC	CSASDGSYEQYF